This is a list of T cell receptor beta chains from one sample in a study of T-cell reconstitution after alpha-beta-depleted transplantation in children. TCRdb re-called the PCR reads with MiXCR, one entry per CDR3 protein. The sample contains hundreds of thousands of distinct CDR3 sequences, approximately 10% of which appear only once. The starting material was PBMCs from the stem cell graft donor, obtained from the stem cell graft. These receptors were obtained from a human donor who donated a stem cell graft to a child with acute lymphoblastic leukemia. Both conserved end residues are part of each CDR3. A D gene is named only where the DNA matches it firmly. Where a row states a size, it is once, few, many or the class of an expanded clone; other rows omit it.

DNA	CDR3	J	V	size	D
TGTGCCAGCAGCTTACCCAGGGGACAGGGTTATGGCTACACCTTC	CASSLPRGQGYGYTF	TRBJ1-2	TRBV7-2	few	TRBD1
TGTGCCAGCACCACGGACAGGAGAAACATTCAGTACTTC	CASTTDRRNIQYF	TRBJ2-4	TRBV12-3/TRBV12-4	NA	TRBD1
TGCAGTGCCGCTTCGACACCCAACTATGGCTACACCTTC	CSAASTPNYGYTF	TRBJ1-2	TRBV20-1	few	NA
TGCGCCAGCAGCTTGGTAGGGACAGGGAACTCCTACGAGCAGTACTTC	CASSLVGTGNSYEQYF	TRBJ2-7	TRBV5-1	many	TRBD1
TGTGCCAGCAGTTTATTGCAGGGGGCCGGGGAGCTGTTTTTT	CASSLLQGAGELFF	TRBJ2-2	TRBV28	NA	TRBD1
TGTGCCAGCAGCCGCGCGAGCGGGGGCATCCAAGAGACCCAGTACTTC	CASSRASGGIQETQYF	TRBJ2-5	TRBV3-1	NA	TRBD2
TGCGCCAGCAGTTGGGACAGGGGGACAGATACGCAGTATTTT	CASSWDRGTDTQYF	TRBJ2-3	TRBV5-1	NA	TRBD1
TGTGCCAGCAGCTTAGGGAGCTTCCGGCGGGAGACCCAGTACTTC	CASSLGSFRRETQYF	TRBJ2-5	TRBV11-2	many	NA
TGTGCCAGCAATGGAGCGGGGGGAAATGAAAAACTGTTTTTT	CASNGAGGNEKLFF	TRBJ1-4	TRBV2	few	NA
TGCGCCAGCAGCCCTCACGGGACAGGGGAGGAGGAGACCCAGTACTTC	CASSPHGTGEEETQYF	TRBJ2-5	TRBV10-1	many	TRBD1
TGTGCCAGCAGTTACTCGTTACTAGCGGGGACTTACAATGAGCAGTTCTTC	CASSYSLLAGTYNEQFF	TRBJ2-1	TRBV6-5	few	TRBD2
TGTGCCATCAGTGAGAGGACAGTCGGGGAGCTGTTTTTT	CAISERTVGELFF	TRBJ2-2	TRBV10-3	NA	NA
TGTGCCAGCAATGAGCAGTTCTTC	CASNEQFF	TRBJ2-1	TRBV2	NA	NA
TGTGCCAGCACAGGGACAGGGGAGTCAGATACGCAGTATTTT	CASTGTGESDTQYF	TRBJ2-3	TRBV6-1	NA	TRBD1
TGCGCCAGCAGCTTGATGATGACGTCCGGGACAGGCGGCGATGAGCAGTTCTTC	CASSLMMTSGTGGDEQFF	TRBJ2-1	TRBV5-1	many	TRBD1
TGTGCCAGCTCCGTGGAGAGGGCGGCGAACACTGAAGCTTTCTTT	CASSVERAANTEAFF	TRBJ1-1	TRBV18	NA	NA
TGTGCCAGTAGTTTTGACAGGAACAATCAGCCCCAGCATTTT	CASSFDRNNQPQHF	TRBJ1-5	TRBV19	NA	NA
TGTGCCAGCGTGAAGCTGGGAGGCACCGGGGAGCTGTTTTTT	CASVKLGGTGELFF	TRBJ2-2	TRBV12-3/TRBV12-4	few	NA
TGCAGTGCTAGTGGACAGGCAGGCGATACGCAGTATTTT	CSASGQAGDTQYF	TRBJ2-3	TRBV20-1	NA	TRBD1
TGCAGTGCTAGAGCCCAGACTAGCTACAATGAGCAGTTCTTC	CSARAQTSYNEQFF	TRBJ2-1	TRBV20-1	many	NA
TGTGCCAGTAGTACGGGACTAGCGGTCGACACAGATACGCAGTATTTT	CASSTGLAVDTDTQYF	TRBJ2-3	TRBV19	few	TRBD2
TGCGCCAGCAGCCTCCCGGGACTAGCGGCTGAGCAGTTCTTC	CASSLPGLAAEQFF	TRBJ2-1	TRBV5-1	many	TRBD2
TGTGCCTGGAGTGAGGGGCACCTGAACACTGAAGCTTTCTTT	CAWSEGHLNTEAFF	TRBJ1-1	TRBV30	NA	NA
TGCGCCAGCAGCGCGGGGACTAGCACAGATACGCAGTATTTT	CASSAGTSTDTQYF	TRBJ2-3	TRBV5-1	many	NA
TGTGCCAGCAGTGAAAGGGCGGGAGAGGGCACTGAAGCTTTCTTT	CASSERAGEGTEAFF	TRBJ1-1	TRBV6-1	NA	NA
TGTGCCACCAGCAGCAGACGGACAGTAAGATTCTACGAGCAGTACTTC	CATSSRRTVRFYEQYF	TRBJ2-7	TRBV15	NA	NA
TGTGCCAGCAGCACCCGACAGGGGGAATCCTACGAGCAGTACTTC	CASSTRQGESYEQYF	TRBJ2-7	TRBV5-4	NA	TRBD1
TGCGCCAGCATCCCCTCGGGGACAGGGTTTTACGCAGGTGAAAAACTGTTTTTT	CASIPSGTGFYAGEKLFF	TRBJ1-4	TRBV5-1	few	TRBD1
TGTGCCAGCAGCGTAGTGCGGGGGGACTACGAGCAGTACTTC	CASSVVRGDYEQYF	TRBJ2-7	TRBV9	few	TRBD2
TGTGCCAGCAGCCCCCCTGACACCGGGGAGCTGTTTTTT	CASSPPDTGELFF	TRBJ2-2	TRBV7-6	NA	NA
TGTGCCAGCACCTCACCCCTCGCTGGCACTGAAGCTTTCTTT	CASTSPLAGTEAFF	TRBJ1-1	TRBV6-1	many	NA
TGCGCCAGCAGCTTGGCCAAAGGGGCAGTCTACGAGCAGTACTTC	CASSLAKGAVYEQYF	TRBJ2-7	TRBV5-1	NA	NA
TGCAGCGTTAATGAACGGATTGGCGGGGAGCTGTTTTTT	CSVNERIGGELFF	TRBJ2-2	TRBV29-1	many	NA
TGTGCCAGCAGTTACGGCTCGACAGTAGGTGGAAACACCATATATTTT	CASSYGSTVGGNTIYF	TRBJ1-3	TRBV6-5	few	NA
TGCGCCAGCAGCTTGGGGGGAGAGGGGCTCTATGGCTACACCTTC	CASSLGGEGLYGYTF	TRBJ1-2	TRBV5-1	few	NA
TGTGCCAGCAGGCAAGCGACAGGGGGGAACACCGGGGAGCTGTTTTTT	CASRQATGGNTGELFF	TRBJ2-2	TRBV7-6	NA	TRBD1
TGTGCCAGCAGCCAAGCCGCGGGGATTCCCGGAAACACCATATATTTT	CASSQAAGIPGNTIYF	TRBJ1-3	TRBV3-1	many	NA